This entry lists 2 T cell receptor beta chains sequenced from one sample in a study of CD8+ T cells in alopecia areata. As the sequencing template, cDNA was produced by extracting RNA and reverse transcribing it. The repertoire was sequenced with immunoSEQ multiplex PCR; TCRdb's copy has only in-frame clones and lacks some. The sample has fewer than 250,000 clones; 57% are singletons. The sequences come from CD4+ T cells sorted from blood, collected at week 0. Receptors were obtained from a human donor with alopecia areata.

A note on this clone: Other nucleotide sequences in the sample specify the same CDR3. This chain links TRBV4-1 with TRBJ2-5, with no clear D. Trimming took off 0 bases at V and 5 bases at J, with 7 bases between the two ends. The CDR3 sequence is 13 residues long. CDR1 and CDR2 from the germline V gene are MGHRA and YSYEKL. CDR3 loop: CASSQDDGETQYF. Written as DNA, the CDR3 is TGCGCCAGCAGCCAAGATGACGGGGAGACCCAGTACTTC.

The chain is built from TRBV6-5 and TRBJ2-5; D might be TRBD2 (6 bases). The CDR3 is 13 residues long. Trimming left V 6 bases short and J 4 bases short, with 12 bases between. Germline CDR1 and CDR2: MNHEY and SVGAGI. CDR3 in DNA: TGTGCCAGCAGGCCCCTCGGGGGAGAGACCCAGTACTTC. This translates into CASRPLGGETQYF.